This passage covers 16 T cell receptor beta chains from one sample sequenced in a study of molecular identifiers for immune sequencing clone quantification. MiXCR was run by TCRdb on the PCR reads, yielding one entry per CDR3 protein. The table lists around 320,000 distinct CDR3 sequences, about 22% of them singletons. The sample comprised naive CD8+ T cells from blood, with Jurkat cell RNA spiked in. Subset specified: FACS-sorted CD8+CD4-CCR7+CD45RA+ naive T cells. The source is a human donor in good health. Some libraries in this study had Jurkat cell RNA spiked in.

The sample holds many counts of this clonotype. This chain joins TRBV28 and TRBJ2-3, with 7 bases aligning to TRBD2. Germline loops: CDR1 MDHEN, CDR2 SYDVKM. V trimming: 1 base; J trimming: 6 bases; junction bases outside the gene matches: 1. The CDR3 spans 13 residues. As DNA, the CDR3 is TGTGCCAGCAGTTTATTTAGCGGGGATACGCAGTATTTT. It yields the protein CASSLFSGDTQYF.

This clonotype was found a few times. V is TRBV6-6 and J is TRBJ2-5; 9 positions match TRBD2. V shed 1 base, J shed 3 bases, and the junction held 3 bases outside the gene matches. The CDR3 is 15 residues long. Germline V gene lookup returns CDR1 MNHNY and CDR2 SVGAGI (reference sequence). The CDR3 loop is CASSYWREGEETQYF. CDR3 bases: TGTGCCAGCAGTTACTGGCGGGAGGGGGAAGAGACCCAGTACTTC.

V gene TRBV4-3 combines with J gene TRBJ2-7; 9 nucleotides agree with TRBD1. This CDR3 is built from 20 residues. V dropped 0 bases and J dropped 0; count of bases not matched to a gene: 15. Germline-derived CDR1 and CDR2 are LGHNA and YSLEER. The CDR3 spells CASSQELVLGQGPRSYEQYF. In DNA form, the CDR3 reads TGCGCCAGCAGCCAAGAGTTAGTATTAGGACAGGGGCCGCGCTCCTACGAGCAGTACTTC.

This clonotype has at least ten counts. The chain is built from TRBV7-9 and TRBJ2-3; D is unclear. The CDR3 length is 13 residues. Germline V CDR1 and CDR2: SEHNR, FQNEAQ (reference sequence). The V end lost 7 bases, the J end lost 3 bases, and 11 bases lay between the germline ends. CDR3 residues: CASIPPVTDTQYF. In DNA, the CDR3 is TGTGCCAGCATCCCCCCGGTAACAGATACGCAGTATTTT.

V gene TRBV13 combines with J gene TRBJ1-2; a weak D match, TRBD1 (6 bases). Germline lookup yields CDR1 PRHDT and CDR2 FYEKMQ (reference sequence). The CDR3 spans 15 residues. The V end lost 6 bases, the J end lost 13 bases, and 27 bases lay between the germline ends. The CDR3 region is CASSLRGVRNSDCTF. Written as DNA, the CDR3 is TGTGCCAGCAGTCTGAGGGGGGTCCGAAACTCCGACTGCACCTTC.

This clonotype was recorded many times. The CDR3 coding sequence is TGTGCCTGGAGTGAGGCCTATTCATACGAGCAGTACTTC. Translating gives CAWSEAYSYEQYF. The V gene is TRBV30, the J gene TRBJ2-7; D uncertain. The V end lost 1 base, the J end lost 4 bases, and 11 bases lay between the germline ends. The CDR3 runs to 13 residues. Germline loops: CDR1 GTSNPN, CDR2 SVGIG (reference sequence).

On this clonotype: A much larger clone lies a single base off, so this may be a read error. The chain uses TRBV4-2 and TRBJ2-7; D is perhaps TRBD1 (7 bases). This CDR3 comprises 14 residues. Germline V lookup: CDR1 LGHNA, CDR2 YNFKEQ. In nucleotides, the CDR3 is TGTGCCAGCAGCCAGCCAGGGGGGCCCTACGCGCAGTACTTC. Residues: CASSQPGGPYAQYF.

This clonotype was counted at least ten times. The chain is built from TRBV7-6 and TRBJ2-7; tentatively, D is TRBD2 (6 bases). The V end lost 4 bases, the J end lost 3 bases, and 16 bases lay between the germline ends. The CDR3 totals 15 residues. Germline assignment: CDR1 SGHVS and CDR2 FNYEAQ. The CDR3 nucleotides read TGTGCCAGCAGCTCGGGGGTAACGGCCCTCTACGAGCAGTACTTC. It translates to CASSSGVTALYEQYF.

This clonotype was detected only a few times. CDR3 residues: CASYGQGVNEQYF. The CDR3, as DNA: TGTGCCAGCTACGGACAGGGGGTAAACGAGCAGTACTTC. This rearrangement joins TRBV6-5 to TRBJ2-7, with 10 bases lining up with TRBD1. Germline CDR1 reads MNHEY; CDR2 reads SVGAGI. V was clipped by 8 bases and J by 5 bases; unmatched bases: 6. The length of the CDR3 is 13 residues.

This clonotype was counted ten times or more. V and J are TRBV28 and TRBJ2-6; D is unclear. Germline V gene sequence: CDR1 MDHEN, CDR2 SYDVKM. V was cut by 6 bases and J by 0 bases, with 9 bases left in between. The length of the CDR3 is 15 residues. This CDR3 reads CASRQDFSGANVLTF. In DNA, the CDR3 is TGTGCCAGCAGGCAAGATTTCTCTGGGGCCAACGTCCTGACTTTC. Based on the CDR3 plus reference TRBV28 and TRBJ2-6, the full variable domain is DVKVTQSSRYLVKRTGEKVFLECVQDMDHENMFWYRQDPGLGLRLIYFSYDVKMKEKGDIPEGYSVSREKKERFSLILESASTNQTSMYLCASRQDFSGANVLTFGAGSRLTVL.

The CDR3 DNA is TGTGCCAGCAGCCCCCGTGACAGGGGGTCAGAGACCCAGTACTTC. It yields the protein CASSPRDRGSETQYF. The rearrangement joins TRBV7-6 to TRBJ2-5; TRBD1 matches 9 bases. V dropped 5 bases and J dropped 4; count of bases not matched to a gene: 8. Per germline, CDR1 SGHVS and CDR2 FNYEAQ. This CDR3 region has 15 residues. The variable domain in full, with the rest retrieved from reference TRBV7-6 and TRBJ2-5, is GAGVSQSPRYKVTKRGQDVALRCDPISGHVSLYWYRQALGQGPEFLTYFNYEAQQDKSGLPNDRFSAERPEGSISTLTIQRTEQRDSAMYRCASSPRDRGSETQYFGPGTRLLVL.

The CDR3 DNA reads TGCGCCAGCAGCGCCTTGGGACATTCCTACGAGCAGTACTTC. Its protein is CASSALGHSYEQYF. This rearrangement joins TRBV5-1 to TRBJ2-7; tentative D call: TRBD1 (6 bases). Germline-derived CDR1 and CDR2 are SGHRS and YFSETQ. The CDR3 is 14 amino acids. Trimming took 4 bases from V and 1 from J, leaving 12 bases between them.

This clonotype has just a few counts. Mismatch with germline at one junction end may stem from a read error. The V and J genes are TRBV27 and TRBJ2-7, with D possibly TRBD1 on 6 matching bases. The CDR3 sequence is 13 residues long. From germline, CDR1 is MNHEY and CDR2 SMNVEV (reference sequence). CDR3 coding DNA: TGTGCCAGCGGTTTGCAGGGGTCTTACGAGCAGTACTTC. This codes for CASGLQGSYEQYF.

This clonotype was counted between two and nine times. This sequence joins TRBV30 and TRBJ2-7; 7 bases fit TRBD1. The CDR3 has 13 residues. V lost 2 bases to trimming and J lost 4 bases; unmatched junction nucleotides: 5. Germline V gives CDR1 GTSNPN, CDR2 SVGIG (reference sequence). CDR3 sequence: CAWSPTGMYEQYF. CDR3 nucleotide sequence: TGTGCCTGGAGTCCGACAGGGATGTACGAGCAGTACTTC.

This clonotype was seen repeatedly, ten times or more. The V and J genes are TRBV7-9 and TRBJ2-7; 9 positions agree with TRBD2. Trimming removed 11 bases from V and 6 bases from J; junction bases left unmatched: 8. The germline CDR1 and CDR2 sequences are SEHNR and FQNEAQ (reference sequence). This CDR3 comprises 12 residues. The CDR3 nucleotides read TGTGCCGGTAGCGGGAGTAAGTCCGAGCAGTACTTC. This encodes CAGSGSKSEQYF.

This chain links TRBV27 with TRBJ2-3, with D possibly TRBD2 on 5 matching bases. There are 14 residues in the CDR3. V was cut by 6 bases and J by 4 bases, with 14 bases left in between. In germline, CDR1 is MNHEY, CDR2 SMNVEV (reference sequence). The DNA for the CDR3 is TGTGCCAGCAGAACAGATTTCGGGGCAGATACGCAGTATTTT. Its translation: CASRTDFGADTQYF.